This T cell receptor (beta chain) is drawn from a study of shared clonotypes between healthy human individuals. TCRdb's table, derived via immunoSEQ multiplex PCR, lists solely in-frame clones and lacks some. The sample has about 600,000 clones; 98% are singletons. Naive CD8 cells lacked CD45RO, underwent positive selection for CCR7 and left out terminally differentiated effector memory CD45RA+ cells. Looked up from germline, CDR1 is PRHDT and CDR2 is FYEKMQ (reference sequence). The CDR3 extends over 13 amino acids. V lost 2 bases and J 4 bases, leaving 5 bases between the germline ends. J is TRBJ1-4 and V is TRBV13; D is uncertain. Material for sequencing was naive CD8+ T cells sorted from blood. The TCR originated in a man aged 25-45 years in good health. The CDR3 nucleotides are TGTGCCAGCAGCTTAACGGGTAATGAAAAACTGTTTTTT. It codes for CASSLTGNEKLFF.